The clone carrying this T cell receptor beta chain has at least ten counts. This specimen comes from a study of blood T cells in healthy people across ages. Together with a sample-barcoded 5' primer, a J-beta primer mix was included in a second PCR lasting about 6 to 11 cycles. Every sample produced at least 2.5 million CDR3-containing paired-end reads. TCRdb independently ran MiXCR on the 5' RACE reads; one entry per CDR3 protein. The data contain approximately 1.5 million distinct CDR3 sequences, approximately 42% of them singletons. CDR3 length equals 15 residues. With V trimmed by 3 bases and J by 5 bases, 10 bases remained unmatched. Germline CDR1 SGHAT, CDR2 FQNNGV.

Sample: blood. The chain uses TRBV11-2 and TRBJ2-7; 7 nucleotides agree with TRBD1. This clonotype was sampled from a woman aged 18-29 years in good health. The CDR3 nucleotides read TGTGCCAGCAGCTTCTCGACAGGGAAGCAAAACGAGCAGTACTTC. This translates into CASSFSTGKQNEQYF.